A selection of T cell receptor beta chains follows, all from one sample in a study of shared clonotypes between healthy human individuals. The table came from immunoSEQ multiplex PCR; TCRdb's copy has only in-frame clones and leaves some out. The sample has 2 million to 2.5 million clones; roughly 93% are singletons. The sample was naive CD4+ T cells from PBMCs. The receptors were gathered from a man in his late teens or twenties in good health. Some clones in this sample may be carry-over from other donors' samples. CDR3s include the opening cysteine and the closing phenylalanine or tryptophan. D genes are given only for firm matches.

cdr3_aa | cdr3_nt | v_call | d_call | j_call
CASSLDGINEKLFF | TGTGCCAGCAGTTTAGATGGGATTAATGAAAAACTGTTTTTT | TRBV27 | NA | TRBJ1-4
CASTSGGAETEAFF | TGTGCCAGCACCAGTGGAGGGGCTGAAACTGAAGCTTTCTTT | TRBV7-2 | NA | TRBJ1-1
CAISEGTGGVETQYF | TGTGCCATCAGTGAGGGGACAGGGGGTGTGGAGACCCAGTACTTC | TRBV10-3 | TRBD1 | TRBJ2-5
CASRFGAKNIQYF | TGTGCCAGCCGTTTCGGGGCCAAAAACATTCAGTACTTC | TRBV6-1 | NA | TRBJ2-4
CAWSVDLTDTQYF | TGTGCCTGGAGTGTAGACCTCACAGATACGCAGTATTTT | TRBV30 | NA | TRBJ2-3
CASSSGGTDTQYF | TGTGCCAGCAGCTCGGGGGGCACAGATACGCAGTATTTT | TRBV5-6 | NA | TRBJ2-3
CASSLRRDTGELFF | TGTGCCAGCAGCTTAAGGCGGGACACCGGGGAGCTGTTTTTT | TRBV7-3 | NA | TRBJ2-2
CASSFGTGDYGYTF | TGTGCCAGCAGCTTTGGGACAGGGGATTATGGCTACACCTTC | TRBV7-8 | TRBD1 | TRBJ1-2
CASSLRATEAFF | TGTGCCAGCAGTCTGAGGGCCACTGAAGCTTTCTTT | TRBV28 | NA | TRBJ1-1
CASSSARPTNEKLFF | TGTGCCAGCAGCTCAGCAAGGCCGACTAATGAAAAACTGTTTTTT | TRBV7-9 | NA | TRBJ1-4
CASSPSATSYNEQFF | TGTGCCAGCAGCCCCAGCGCGACCTCCTACAATGAGCAGTTCTTC | TRBV5-4 | NA | TRBJ2-1
CATSIRFGLDPEQFF | TGTGCCACCAGCATCAGATTCGGACTAGACCCCGAGCAGTTCTTC | TRBV15 | TRBD2 | TRBJ2-1
CASPGAGVSYNEQFF | TGTGCCAGCCCTGGGGCGGGAGTCTCCTACAATGAGCAGTTCTTC | TRBV21-1 | NA | TRBJ2-1
CASSYSNLEAFF | TGTGCCAGCAGTTACTCGAATCTTGAAGCTTTCTTT | TRBV6-6 | NA | TRBJ1-1
CASSVTPSTDTQYF | TGTGCCAGCAGTGTGACCCCAAGCACAGATACGCAGTATTTT | TRBV2 | NA | TRBJ2-3
CASNPQGRPSDTQYF | TGTGCCAGCAACCCACAGGGTCGCCCATCAGATACGCAGTATTTT | TRBV7-8 | NA | TRBJ2-3
CASSERGAFGYTF | TGTGCCAGCAGTGAACGGGGGGCGTTTGGCTACACCTTC | TRBV25-1 | NA | TRBJ1-2
CASSQGDGRGKLFF | TGCGCCAGCAGCCAAGGGGACGGGAGGGGAAAACTGTTTTTT | TRBV4-1 | NA | TRBJ1-4
CASHPLAVASGELFF | TGTGCCTCCCACCCATTAGCGGTAGCCTCCGGGGAGCTGTTTTTT | TRBV30 | NA | TRBJ2-2
CASSVGEETQYF | TGTGCCAGCAGCGTAGGTGAAGAGACCCAGTACTTC | TRBV9 | NA | TRBJ2-5
CASSPGSDYEQYF | TGTGCCAGCAGCCCAGGGTCAGATTACGAGCAGTACTTC | TRBV7-3 | NA | TRBJ2-7
CASSEGGTSNTRRSF | TGTGCCAGCAGTGAAGGGGGGACATCAAATACCCGGAGGAGCTTC | TRBV6-1 | NA | TRBJ1-2
CASSSSHLTNEKLFF | TGCGCCAGCAGCTCATCGCATTTAACTAATGAAAAACTGTTTTTT | TRBV5-1 | NA | TRBJ1-4
CASSRLGVQPQHF | TGTGCCAGTAGCAGGTTAGGAGTTCAGCCCCAGCATTTT | TRBV19 | NA | TRBJ1-5
CASSLAGQGNTIYF | TGTGCCAGCAGCTTGGCGGGACAGGGAAACACCATATATTTT | TRBV5-4 | TRBD1 | TRBJ1-3